This TCR beta chain derives from a study of OX40 agonist ivuxolimab in advanced cancers. Broadly, across the study: Ivuxolimab was an agonistic, fully human IgG2 monoclonal antibody directed against OX40 (CD134), a costimulatory receptor. Intravenous ivuxolimab was administered to patients every 2 weeks at six dose levels: 0.01, 0.1, 0.3, 1.5, 3 and 10 mg/kg. Among the approximately 50 dose-escalation patients, some 20 had hepatocellular carcinoma, around 15 melanoma, 9 renal cell carcinoma and 9 head and neck cancer. In the dose-escalation cohort, around four fifths of patients were male, and the mean age was approximately 60 years, with a range of about 20 to 90. Patients were allowed to have had prior anti-PD-1, anti-PD-L1 or anti-CTLA-4 therapy, and approximately 41% of the dose-escalation patients had previously received checkpoint inhibitors. Partial responses were achieved by three dose-escalation patients, of whom one had hepatocellular carcinoma and two had cutaneous melanoma. The point of sequencing TCRbeta in the periphery was to test whether ivuxolimab changed TCR sequence diversity and drove clonal T-cell expansion. The paper reports the monotherapy dose-escalation portion (N of about 50 patients) of the phase I ivuxolimab trial. The full study reports these points: Low levels of normalized T-cell clonal expansion were also shown by some nonresponding patients. Partial responders in the 0.1-3.0 mg/kg groups had among the lowest normalized peripheral clonal expansion, especially among CD8+ T cells. At doses of 0.1 to 3.0 mg/kg, clonal expansion of both CD4+ and CD8+ T cells in blood was seen between baseline and week 6. On average, CD8+ T cells showed more expanded clones than CD4+ T cells after ivuxolimab. Which antigens the clonally expanded peripheral T cells were specific for was not determined.

To note about this clone: Its antigen is unknown. Nothing much larger sits one base from this clone, and base qualities are not available.

The trial excluded patients who had a history of autoimmune disease or who were on systemic immunosuppression. In every dose cohort, peripheral blood was drawn for TCR sequencing at baseline, cycle 4 day 1, and cycle 7 day 1. The samples were taken from a phase I, first-in-human, multicenter, open-label dose-escalation trial of ivuxolimab. Adults with locally advanced or metastatic melanoma, renal cell carcinoma, hepatocellular carcinoma or head and neck squamous cell carcinoma were enrolled in the trial. CD4+ and CD8+ T cells were sorted separately from peripheral blood before TCR sequencing. Genomic DNA was isolated from the sorted cells so that the TCRbeta CDR3 region could be sequenced. The immunoSEQ Assay was used for sequencing of TCRbeta CDR3 regions. TCRdb retrieved this table from immuneACCESS and kept in-frame rearrangements only. Not all clones are present; in checked studies, unresolved V genes account for under half, and no reason is known for the remainder. Present in this sample are 50,000 to 75,000 clones, approximately 91% of which were seen just once. The top ten hold about 0.76% of the sample.

The TCR comes from an adult with an advanced solid tumor such as melanoma, head and neck, liver or kidney cancer. The specimen was CD4+ or CD8+ T cells sorted from blood, collected in a trial of the OX40 agonist ivuxolimab.

The DNA reads TGTGCCAGCAGCTCGCGAAGTCTCGAGACCCAGTACTTC. It encodes CASSSRSLETQYF. The V gene is TRBV7-6 and the J gene is TRBJ2-5, with no reliable assignment of the D segment. Per the germline V gene, SGHVS is the CDR1 and FNYEAQ is the CDR2. The CDR3, cysteine through phenylalanine, is 13 amino acids long. CDR3 DNA is the only sequence kept; it has 39 bases, read in frame from the first base. V loses 4 bases of germline sequence and J loses 5 bases, and the interval between the two ends is 11 bases.